The clone carrying this TCR beta chain was counted many times. The antigen remains undetermined. The data belong to a study of T cells in Graves' hyperthyroidism and ophthalmopathy. About 10 ml of fresh peripheral blood supplied the PBMCs. Trimming cost V 0 bases and J 7 bases, with 13 bases left between them. This CDR3 is built from 15 residues. Looked up from germline, CDR1 is MNHNY and CDR2 is SVGAGI (reference sequence). Findings and limits, study-wide: The model foresaw ophthalmopathy a median approximately 6.1 months prior to onset.

TCR beta CDR3 sequences were amplified from RNA transcripts. HTBI primers were the set used in a first-round RT-PCR of the TCR CDR3. TCRdb reprocessed the multiplex PCR reads with MiXCR, giving one entry per CDR3 protein. The table has roughly 380,000 distinct CDR3 sequences, 13% seen once. The chain carries TRBV6-6 and TRBJ2-1; weak D call: TRBD2 (6 bases). The TCR originated in a man aged 30 to 45 with Graves' hyperthyroidism that later progressed to Graves' ophthalmopathy. Sequencing was done on a sample of blood. CDR3 loop: CASSYSGLTRNEQFF. In DNA, the CDR3 is TGTGCCAGCAGTTACTCGGGACTCACCCGTAATGAGCAGTTCTTC.